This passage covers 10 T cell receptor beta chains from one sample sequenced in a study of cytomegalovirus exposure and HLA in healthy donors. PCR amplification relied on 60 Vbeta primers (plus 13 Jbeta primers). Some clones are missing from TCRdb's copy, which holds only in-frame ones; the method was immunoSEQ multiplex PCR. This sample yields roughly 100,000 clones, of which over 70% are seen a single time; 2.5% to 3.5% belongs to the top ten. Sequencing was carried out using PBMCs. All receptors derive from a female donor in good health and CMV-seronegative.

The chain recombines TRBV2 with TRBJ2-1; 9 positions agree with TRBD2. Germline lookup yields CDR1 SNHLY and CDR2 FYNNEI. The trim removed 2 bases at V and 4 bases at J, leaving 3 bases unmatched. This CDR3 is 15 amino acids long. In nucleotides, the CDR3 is TGTGCCAGCAGTGAATCGGGACTAGCATACAATGAGCAGTTCTTC. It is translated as CASSESGLAYNEQFF.

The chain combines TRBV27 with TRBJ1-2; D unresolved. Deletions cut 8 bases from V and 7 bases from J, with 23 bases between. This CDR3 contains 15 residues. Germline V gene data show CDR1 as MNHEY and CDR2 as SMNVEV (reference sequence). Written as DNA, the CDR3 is TGTGCCAGCCGCAGTTTAGGTAGCCACTTGGGTGGCTACACCTTC. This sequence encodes CASRSLGSHLGGYTF.

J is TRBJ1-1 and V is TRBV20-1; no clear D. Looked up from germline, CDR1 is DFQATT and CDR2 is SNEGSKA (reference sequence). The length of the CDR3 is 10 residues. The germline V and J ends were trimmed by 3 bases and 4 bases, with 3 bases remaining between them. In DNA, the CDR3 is TGCAGTGCTAGTAGCACTGAAGCTTTCTTT. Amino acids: CSASSTEAFF.

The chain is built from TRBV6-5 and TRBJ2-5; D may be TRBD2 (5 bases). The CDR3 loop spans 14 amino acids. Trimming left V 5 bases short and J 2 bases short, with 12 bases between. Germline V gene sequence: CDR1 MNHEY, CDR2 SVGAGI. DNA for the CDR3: TGTGCCAGCAGTCGGCCGGGATCTCAAGAGACCCAGTACTTC. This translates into CASSRPGSQETQYF.

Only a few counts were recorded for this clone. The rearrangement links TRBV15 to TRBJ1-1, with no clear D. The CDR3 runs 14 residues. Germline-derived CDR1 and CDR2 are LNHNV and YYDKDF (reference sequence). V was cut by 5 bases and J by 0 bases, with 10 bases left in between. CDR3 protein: CATSRLAVNTEAFF. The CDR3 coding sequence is TGTGCCACCAGCCGCCTAGCGGTGAACACTGAAGCTTTCTTT.

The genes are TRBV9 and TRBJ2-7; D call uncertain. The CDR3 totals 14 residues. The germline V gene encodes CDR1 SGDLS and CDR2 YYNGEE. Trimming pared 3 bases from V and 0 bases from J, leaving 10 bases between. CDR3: CASSAGPSSYEQYF. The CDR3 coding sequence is TGTGCCAGCAGCGCAGGTCCGAGCTCCTACGAGCAGTACTTC.

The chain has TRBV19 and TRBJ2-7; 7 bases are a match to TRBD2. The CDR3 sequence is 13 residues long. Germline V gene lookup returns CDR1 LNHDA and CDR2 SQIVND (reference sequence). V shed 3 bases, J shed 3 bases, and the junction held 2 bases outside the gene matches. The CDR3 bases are TGTGCCAGTAGTATCGTAGCGGGCTACGAGCAGTACTTC. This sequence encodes CASSIVAGYEQYF.

Here the CDR3 reads CAIRTGGAESGANVLTF. CDR3 sequence (DNA): TGTGCCATACGGACAGGGGGGGCGGAGTCTGGGGCCAACGTCCTGACTTTC. This rearrangement joins TRBV10-3 to TRBJ2-6; TRBD1 matches 10 bases. CDR3 size: 17 residues. V gave up 9 bases and J gave up 1 base; unmatched junction bases: 9. In germline, CDR1 is ENHRY, CDR2 SYGVKD.

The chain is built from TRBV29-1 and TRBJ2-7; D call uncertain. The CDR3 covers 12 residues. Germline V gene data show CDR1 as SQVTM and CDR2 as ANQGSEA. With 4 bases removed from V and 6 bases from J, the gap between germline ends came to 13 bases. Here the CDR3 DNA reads TGCAGCGTTGGCCGTCCACCCGGCGAGCAGTACTTC. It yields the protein CSVGRPPGEQYF.

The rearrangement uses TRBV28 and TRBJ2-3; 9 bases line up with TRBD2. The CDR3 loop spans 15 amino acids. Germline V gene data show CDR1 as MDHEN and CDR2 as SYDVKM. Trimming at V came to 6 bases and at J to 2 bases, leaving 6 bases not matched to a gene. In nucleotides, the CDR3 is TGTGCCAGCAGCCTATTAGCGGGAGACACAGATACGCAGTATTTT. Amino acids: CASSLLAGDTDTQYF.